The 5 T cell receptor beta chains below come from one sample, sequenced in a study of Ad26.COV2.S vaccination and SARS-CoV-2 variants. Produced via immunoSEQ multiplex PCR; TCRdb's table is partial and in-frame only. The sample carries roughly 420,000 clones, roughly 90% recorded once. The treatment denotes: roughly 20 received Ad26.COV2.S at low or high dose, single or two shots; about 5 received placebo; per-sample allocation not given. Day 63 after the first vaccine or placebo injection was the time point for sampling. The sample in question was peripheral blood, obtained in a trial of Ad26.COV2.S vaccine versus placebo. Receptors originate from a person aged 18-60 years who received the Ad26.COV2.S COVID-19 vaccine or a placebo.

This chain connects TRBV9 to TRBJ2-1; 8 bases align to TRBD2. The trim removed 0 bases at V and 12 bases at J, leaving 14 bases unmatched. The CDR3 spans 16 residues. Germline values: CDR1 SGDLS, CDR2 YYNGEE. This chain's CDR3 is CASSVVASGSLEGQFF. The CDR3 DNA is TGTGCCAGCAGCGTAGTGGCTAGCGGGTCTCTGGAGGGGCAGTTCTTC.

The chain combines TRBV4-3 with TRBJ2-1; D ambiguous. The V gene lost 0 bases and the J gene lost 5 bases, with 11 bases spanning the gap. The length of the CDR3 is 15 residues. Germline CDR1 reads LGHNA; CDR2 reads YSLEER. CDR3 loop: CASSQEVGGNNEQFF. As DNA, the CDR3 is TGCGCCAGCAGCCAAGAGGTCGGCGGAAACAATGAGCAGTTCTTC.

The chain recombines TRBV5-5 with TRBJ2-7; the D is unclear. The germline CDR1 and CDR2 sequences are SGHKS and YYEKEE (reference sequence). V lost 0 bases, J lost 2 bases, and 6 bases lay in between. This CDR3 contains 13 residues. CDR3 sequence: CASSLGRTYEQYF. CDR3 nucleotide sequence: TGTGCCAGCAGCTTGGGTAGAACCTACGAGCAGTACTTC.

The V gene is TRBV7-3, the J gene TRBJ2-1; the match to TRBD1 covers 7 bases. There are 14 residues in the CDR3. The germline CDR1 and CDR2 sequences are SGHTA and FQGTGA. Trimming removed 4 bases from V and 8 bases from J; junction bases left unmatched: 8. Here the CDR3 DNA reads TGTGCCAGCAGCTCGGGACAGAGCGTCGATGAGCAGTTCTTC. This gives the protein CASSSGQSVDEQFF.

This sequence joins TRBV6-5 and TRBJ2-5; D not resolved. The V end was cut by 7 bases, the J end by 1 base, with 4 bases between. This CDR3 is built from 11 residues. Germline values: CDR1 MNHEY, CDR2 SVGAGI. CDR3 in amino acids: CASKRQETQYF. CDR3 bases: TGTGCCAGCAAACGCCAAGAGACCCAGTACTTC.